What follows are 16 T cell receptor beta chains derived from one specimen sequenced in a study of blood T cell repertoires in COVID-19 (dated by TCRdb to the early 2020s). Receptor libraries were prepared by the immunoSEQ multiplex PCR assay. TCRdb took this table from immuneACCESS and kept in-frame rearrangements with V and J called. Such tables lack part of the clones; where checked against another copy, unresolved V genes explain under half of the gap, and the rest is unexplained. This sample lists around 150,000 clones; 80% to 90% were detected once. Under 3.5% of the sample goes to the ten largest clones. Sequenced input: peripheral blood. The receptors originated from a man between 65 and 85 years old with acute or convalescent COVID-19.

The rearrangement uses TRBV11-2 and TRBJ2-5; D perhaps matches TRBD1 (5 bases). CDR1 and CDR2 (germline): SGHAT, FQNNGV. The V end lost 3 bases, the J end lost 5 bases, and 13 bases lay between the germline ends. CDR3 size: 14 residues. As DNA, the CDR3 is TGTGCCAGCAGCTTGCAGGGTTTTTCGGAGACCCAGTACTTC. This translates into CASSLQGFSETQYF.

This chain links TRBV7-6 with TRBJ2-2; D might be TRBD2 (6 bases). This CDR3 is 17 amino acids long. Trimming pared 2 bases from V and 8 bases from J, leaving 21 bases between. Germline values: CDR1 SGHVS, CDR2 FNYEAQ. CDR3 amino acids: CASSLHAGSPQGGELFF. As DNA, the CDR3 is TGTGCCAGCAGCTTACATGCCGGGAGTCCGCAAGGAGGGGAGCTGTTTTTT.

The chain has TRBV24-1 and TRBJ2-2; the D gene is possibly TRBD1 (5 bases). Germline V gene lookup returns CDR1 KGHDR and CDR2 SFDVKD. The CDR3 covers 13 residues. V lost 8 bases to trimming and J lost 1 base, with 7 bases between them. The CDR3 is CATNDRNTGELFF. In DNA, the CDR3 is TGTGCCACCAATGACAGGAACACCGGGGAGCTGTTTTTT.

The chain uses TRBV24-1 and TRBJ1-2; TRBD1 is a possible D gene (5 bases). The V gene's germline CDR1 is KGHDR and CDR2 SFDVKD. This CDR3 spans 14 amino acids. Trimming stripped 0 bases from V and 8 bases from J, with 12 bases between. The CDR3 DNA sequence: TGTGCCACCAGTGATTTGCCAGGGCGGGGAGGCTACACCTTC. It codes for CATSDLPGRGGYTF.

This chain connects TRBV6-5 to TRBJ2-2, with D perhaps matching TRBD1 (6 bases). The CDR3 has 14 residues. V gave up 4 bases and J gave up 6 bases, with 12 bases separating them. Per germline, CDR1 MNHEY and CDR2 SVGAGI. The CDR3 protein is CASSFRGWAGELFF. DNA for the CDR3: TGTGCCAGCAGTTTCAGGGGTTGGGCCGGGGAGCTGTTTTTT.

In DNA form, the CDR3 reads TGTGCAAGTCGCTTAGTTGATGTATCTAGCGCCTACGAGCAGTACTTC. This sequence encodes CASRLVDVSSAYEQYF. J is TRBJ2-7 and V is TRBV12-2; the table's TRBD2 call for D was not verified on the DNA. TRBV12-2 is a known pseudogene. The CDR3 length is 16 residues.

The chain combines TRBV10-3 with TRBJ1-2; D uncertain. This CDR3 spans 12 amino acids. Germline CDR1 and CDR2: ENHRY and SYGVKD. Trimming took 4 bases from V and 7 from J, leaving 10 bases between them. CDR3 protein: CAISVVGVGYTF. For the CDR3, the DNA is TGTGCCATCAGTGTGGTAGGAGTTGGCTACACCTTC.

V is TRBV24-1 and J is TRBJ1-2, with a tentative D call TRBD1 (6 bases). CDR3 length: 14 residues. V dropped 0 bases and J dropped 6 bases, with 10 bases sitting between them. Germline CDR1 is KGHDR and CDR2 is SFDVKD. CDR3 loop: CATSDLKQGNGYTF. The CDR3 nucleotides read TGTGCCACCAGTGATTTGAAACAGGGCAATGGCTACACCTTC.

This CDR3 reads CASNILAGENEQFF. CDR3 nucleotides: TGTGCCAGCAATATACTAGCGGGAGAGAATGAGCAGTTCTTC. This sequence joins TRBV28 and TRBJ2-1; TRBD2 matches at 11 bases. The CDR3 loop spans 14 amino acids. V gave up 7 bases and J gave up 7 bases; unmatched junction bases: 6. Germline V CDR1 and CDR2: MDHEN, SYDVKM.

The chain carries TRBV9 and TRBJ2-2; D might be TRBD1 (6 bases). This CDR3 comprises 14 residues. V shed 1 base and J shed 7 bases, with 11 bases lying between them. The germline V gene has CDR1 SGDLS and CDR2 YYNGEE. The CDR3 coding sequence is TGTGCCAGCAGCGTAAGGGGGAGAGACGGGGAGCTGTTTTTT. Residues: CASSVRGRDGELFF.

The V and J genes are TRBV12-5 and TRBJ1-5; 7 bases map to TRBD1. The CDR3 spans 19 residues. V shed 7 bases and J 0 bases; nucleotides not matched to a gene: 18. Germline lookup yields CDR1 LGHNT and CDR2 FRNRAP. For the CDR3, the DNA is TGTGCTAGTGAACGACCCCCGGGACAGCTATACTATAGCAATCAGCCCCAGCATTTT. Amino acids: CASERPPGQLYYSNQPQHF.

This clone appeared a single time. The CDR3 DNA is TGTGCCAGCCGGGCAGGGGGCGCAAAAACCGGGGAGCTGTTTTTT. Translating it yields CASRAGGAKTGELFF. The V call is TRBV6-5, the J call TRBJ2-2; TRBD1 agrees at 8 bases. Germline loops: CDR1 MNHEY, CDR2 SVGAGI. The J segment lost 5 bases and the V segment lost 8 bases, leaving 10 bases of the junction unmatched. The CDR3 is made up of 15 amino acids.

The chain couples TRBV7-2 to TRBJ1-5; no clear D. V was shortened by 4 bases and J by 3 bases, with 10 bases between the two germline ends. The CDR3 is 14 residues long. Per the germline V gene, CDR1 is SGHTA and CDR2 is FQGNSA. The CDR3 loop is CASSSPGDNQPQHF. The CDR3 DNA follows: TGTGCCAGCAGCTCACCCGGGGACAATCAGCCCCAGCATTTT.

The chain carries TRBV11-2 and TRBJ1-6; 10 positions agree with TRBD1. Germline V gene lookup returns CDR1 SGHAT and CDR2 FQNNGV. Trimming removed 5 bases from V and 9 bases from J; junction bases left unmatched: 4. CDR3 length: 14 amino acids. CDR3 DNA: TGTGCCAGCAGCCAGGGACAGGGGAGTTCACCCCTCCACTTT. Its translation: CASSQGQGSSPLHF. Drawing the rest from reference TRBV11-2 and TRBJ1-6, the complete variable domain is EAGVAQSPRYKIIEKRQSVAFWCNPISGHATLYWYQQILGQGPKLLIQFQNNGVVDDSQLPKDRFSAERLKGVDSTLKIQPAKLEDSAVYLCASSQGQGSSPLHFGNGTRLTVT.

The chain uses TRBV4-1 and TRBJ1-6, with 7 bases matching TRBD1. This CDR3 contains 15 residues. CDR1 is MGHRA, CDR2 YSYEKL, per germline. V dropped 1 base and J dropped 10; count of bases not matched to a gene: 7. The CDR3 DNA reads TGCGCCAGCAGCCAAGTTTGGTCAGGGGGATCACCCCTCCACTTT. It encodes CASSQVWSGGSPLHF.

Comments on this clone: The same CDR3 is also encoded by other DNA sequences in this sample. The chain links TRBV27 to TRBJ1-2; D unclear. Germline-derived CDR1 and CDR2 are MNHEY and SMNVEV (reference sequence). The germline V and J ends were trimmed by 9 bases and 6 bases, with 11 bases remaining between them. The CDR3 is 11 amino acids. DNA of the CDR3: TGTGCCAGTAAAGCCTCGAATGGCTACACCTTC. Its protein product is CASKASNGYTF.